One sample yielded the 14 T cell receptor beta chains listed below, sequenced in a study. Treg sorting used a CD4+CD25+CD127-/low gate. TCRdb analysed the 5' RACE reads with MiXCR anew, one entry per CDR3 protein. The table records 9,000 to 10,000 distinct CDR3 sequences, about 15% of them present only once. Sequencing was carried out using Tregs sorted from blood. These receptors originate from a female donor with breast cancer.

With respect to this clonotype: Possible read error: a much larger clone is one base away. This chain joins TRBV5-1 and TRBJ1-1; D is possibly TRBD1 (5 bases). CDR1 and CDR2 from the germline V gene are SGHRS and YFSETQ. This CDR3 contains 13 residues. In DNA form, the CDR3 reads TGCGCCAGCGGGGCCGGGATCAACACTGAAGATTTCTTT. Translated: CASGAGINTEDFF.

This clonotype was seen at least ten times. This sequence joins TRBV4-1 and TRBJ2-7, with unresolved D. This CDR3 comprises 14 residues. The germline V gene encodes CDR1 MGHRA and CDR2 YSYEKL. V was clipped by 4 bases and J by 4 bases, with 14 bases between them. In DNA form, the CDR3 reads TGCGCCAGCAGCCCGCTACCGAGAACATACGAGCAGTACTTC. It yields the protein CASSPLPRTYEQYF.

This chain joins TRBV9 and TRBJ2-2; perhaps TRBD1 as D (5 bases). Germline V gene sequence: CDR1 SGDLS, CDR2 YYNGEE. The CDR3 consists of 17 residues. V was trimmed by 10 bases and J by 0 bases, leaving 22 bases between them. Here the CDR3 DNA reads TGTGCCGACAGCGTAGCCGGGTTGCTATCGAACACCGGGGAGCTGTTTTTT. This encodes CADSVAGLLSNTGELFF.

This clonotype occurred many times. The chain is built from TRBV19 and TRBJ2-7; D is uncertain. CDR1 is LNHDA and CDR2 is SQIVND in the germline V gene (reference sequence). V lost 6 bases, J lost 1 base, and 7 bases lay in between. The CDR3 has 12 residues. Here the CDR3 reads CASRGPSYEQYF. In DNA, the CDR3 is TGTGCCAGTAGAGGGCCGTCCTACGAGCAGTACTTC.

Regarding this clonotype: This sequence may be a read error, since a much larger clone differs from it by one base. V gene TRBV7-8 combines with J gene TRBJ2-3; D remains ambiguous. The CDR3 is 13 amino acids. The V and J ends lost 4 bases and 6 bases respectively, with 11 bases between them. The germline V gene encodes CDR1 SGHVS and CDR2 FQNEAQ. CDR3 DNA: TGTGCCAGCAGCTGCATCTTGGGGGATACGCAGTATTTT. This sequence encodes CASSCILGDTQYF.

This clonotype was observed a handful of times. A single base separates this from a much larger clone, so it may be a read error. This CDR3 reads CSVEPRQCLGEQFF. The CDR3, as DNA: TGCAGCGTGGAACCCCGACAGTGCCTTGGTGAGCAGTTCTTC. The chain uses TRBV29-1 and TRBJ2-1; maybe TRBD1 (5 bases). CDR1 SQVTM and CDR2 ANQGSEA come from the germline V gene. The CDR3 has 14 amino acids. The V and J ends lost 6 bases and 9 bases respectively, with 21 bases between them.

This clonotype turned up a few times. This may be a read error, as it is one base from a much larger clone. The gene calls are TRBV5-8 and TRBJ1-6, with D unclear. Germline V gene data show CDR1 as SGHTS and CDR2 as YDEGEE. V was pared by 0 bases and J by 10 bases, with 8 bases between. The length of the CDR3 is 13 residues. CDR3 sequence (DNA): TGTGCCAGCAGCTTGGCGCCGGTATCACCCCTCCACTTT. Its translation is CASSLAPVSPLHF.

This clonotype was seen a few times. A single base separates this from a much larger clone, so it may be a read error. V is TRBV5-1 and J is TRBJ1-5; 8 bases are a match to TRBD1. The CDR3 is made up of 15 amino acids. CDR1 is SGHRS and CDR2 is YFSETQ in the germline V gene. The CDR3 coding sequence is TGCGCCAGCAGCCCTCAGGGGGCGATGGGTCAGCCCCGGCATTTT. Its translation: CASSPQGAMGQPRHF.

By its share, this clonotype is medium-sized. This chain links TRBV12-3 or TRBV12-4 with TRBJ2-3; D not resolved. The CDR3 spans 13 residues. V gave up 6 bases and J gave up 9 bases, with 16 bases separating them. CDR3 loop: CASSPGPRTTQYF. The CDR3 DNA follows: TGTGCCAGCAGCCCGGGCCCCCGGACCACGCAGTATTTT.

On this clonotype itself: One junction end disagrees with the germline gene, perhaps due to a read error. The gene calls are TRBV13 and TRBJ2-3; 12 bases align to TRBD2. Germline loops: CDR1 PRHDT, CDR2 FYEKMQ (reference sequence). CDR3 length equals 17 residues. In DNA, the CDR3 is TGTGCCAGCAGCACTAGCGGGAGGTTATCTAGCTCGGATACGCAGTATTTC. It codes for CASSTSGRLSSSDTQYF. The variable domain in full, completed from reference TRBV13 and TRBJ2-3, reads AAGVIQSPRHLIKEKRETATLKCYPIPRHDTVYWYQQGPGQDPQFLISFYEKMQSDKGSIPDRFSAQQFSDYHSELNMSSLELGDSALYFCASSTSGRLSSSDTQYFGPGTRLTVL.

In this sample, this clonotype is medium-sized. This rearrangement joins TRBV12-3 or TRBV12-4 to TRBJ1-2, with D unclear. The CDR3 runs to 12 residues. V lost 8 bases and J 2 bases, leaving 9 bases between the germline ends. CDR3 DNA sequence: TGTGCCAGCGGTTCCGCAAACTATGGCTACACCTTC. It is translated as CASGSANYGYTF.

As DNA, the CDR3 is TGCAGTGCGAAGAGGTCGAGGGGGGCGGCTGAAGCTTTCTTT. Protein product: CSAKRSRGAAEAFF. The chain is built from TRBV20-1 and TRBJ1-1; D perhaps matches TRBD1 (6 bases). CDR1 and CDR2 from the germline V gene are DFQATT and SNEGSKA (reference sequence). V was trimmed by 6 bases and J by 6 bases, leaving 20 bases between them. CDR3 length equals 14 residues.

This clonotype is categorized as medium-sized. The chain links TRBV5-1 to TRBJ2-3; 8 nucleotides agree with TRBD2. CDR1 SGHRS and CDR2 YFSETQ come from the germline V gene. The CDR3 has 15 residues. The V gene end was trimmed by 2 bases and the J gene end by 5 bases; junction bases not matched to a gene: 7. CDR3 coding DNA: TGCGCCAGCAGCTTTGATAGCGGGACGGAAGATACGCAGTATTTT. It translates to CASSFDSGTEDTQYF.

This clonotype is medium-sized within its sample. The rearrangement links TRBV5-6 to TRBJ1-1; unclear D gene. CDR3 length equals 14 residues. The V gene lost 4 bases and the J gene lost 0 bases, with 10 bases spanning the gap. Germline CDR1 is SGHDT and CDR2 is YYEEEE. The CDR3 coding sequence is TGTGCCAGCAGCCCCTCGTGGTTGAACACTGAAGCTTTCTTT. Encoded protein: CASSPSWLNTEAFF.